These T cell receptor beta chains were read from a single sample in a study of T cell repertoires in cytomegalovirus infection. TCRdb re-analysed the reads in MiXCR, keeping a single row per CDR3 protein. The sample yields about 740,000 distinct CDR3 sequences, 35% seen once. Material: PBMCs. All receptors come from a human donor in good health (CMV status not recorded). Some clones in this sample may be carry-over from other donors' samples. Each CDR3 is given without its conserved first and last residue. Fields, in order: clone size, V gene, CDR3 protein. Rows give clone size only sometimes, using once, few, many, or a class for an expanded clone.

.	TRBV5-1	ASSLAGASFGNTIY
few	TRBV19	ASSSLTGGAF
once	TRBV19	ASMEDFGNEQF
.	TRBV18	ASSPIPGRNQPQH
few	TRBV10-2	ASGATQTGPQETQY
.	TRBV7-8	ASISKGLVEQY
.	TRBV9	ASSVDPVREQF
few	TRBV11-2	ASSLQGGSTEKLF
few	TRBV28	ASSTLLPGFSGANVLT
.	TRBV19	AISMSSGHEQF
.	TRBV4-1	ASSQVWQGYEQY
few	TRBV12-3/TRBV12-4	ASSFGLVNTGELF
few	TRBV27	ASSFGPGKVVASPPGEQF
.	TRBV28	ASSLMGGGLNTEAF
few	TRBV27	ASSLPSTGGKNTEAF
few	TRBV19	AAYGGSGSPYTGELF
many	TRBV5-6	ASSSGPSRGELF
few	TRBV5-6	ASSRIGLAGSYEQY
.	TRBV28	SSSLGGPTEEKLF
.	TRBV11-2	ASSLVGWQGEAF
.	TRBV7-9	ASSLARGTGKAGYT
.	TRBV5-6	ASSSQWTGLQETQY
once	TRBV4-1	ASSLGVQYTDTQY
.	TRBV6-5	ASSPSAPSSYEQY
few	TRBV12-3/TRBV12-4	ASSFTTQETQY
few	TRBV7-9	ASSFPGQEPNSPLH
.	TRBV2	ASSEQGIDYGYT
few	TRBV7-3	ASSPYRTGMNYGYT
.	TRBV2	ASRKTGLDQPQH
few	TRBV12-3/TRBV12-4	ASTLAGVIETQY
.	TRBV7-2	ASSLWMNTGELF
many	TRBV7-2	ASNRYLDEQF
many	TRBV7-6	ASSSNKAGVLT